These 11 T cell receptor beta chains originate from one sample sequenced in a study of cytomegalovirus exposure and HLA in healthy donors (dated 2017 in TCRdb). Library prep was done by the immunoSEQ multiplex PCR assay. For the multiplex PCR, a mixture combining 60 forward primers for TCR Vbeta segments and 13 reverse primers for TCR Jbeta segments was used. TCRdb took over this immuneACCESS table, retaining in-frame rearrangements with V and J assigned. Such tables are incomplete; in checked studies, under half of the missing clones stem from an unresolved V gene, and the remainder is unexplained. Within this sample are roughly 120,000 clones, with 70% to 80% of them counted one time only. Of the sample, roughly 3.5% falls within the top ten clones. The sequenced material came from PBMCs. These receptors came from a man in his forties in good health and CMV-seronegative.

The chain has TRBV5-4 and TRBJ2-5; a weak D match, TRBD2 (6 bases). V shed 5 bases and J shed 2 bases, with 13 bases lying between them. This CDR3 is 14 amino acids long. Germline-derived CDR1 and CDR2 are SGHNT and YYREEE (reference sequence). CDR3 in amino acids: CASSGGGFQETQYF. The CDR3 DNA reads TGTGCCAGCAGTGGAGGAGGGTTTCAAGAGACCCAGTACTTC.

V is TRBV15 and J is TRBJ2-6; D is unclear. Germline V lookup: CDR1 LNHNV, CDR2 YYDKDF (reference sequence). The CDR3 is 16 amino acids. With 0 bases removed from V and 2 bases from J, the gap between germline ends came to 8 bases. CDR3 DNA: TGTGCCACCAGCAGAGATCAAACAGCTGGGGCCAACGTCCTGACTTTC. It encodes CATSRDQTAGANVLTF. The full variable domain, its missing parts supplied by reference TRBV15 and TRBJ2-6, is DAMVIQNPRYQVTQFGKPVTLSCSQTLNHNVMYWYQQKSSQAPKLLFHYYDKDFNNEADTPDNFQSRRPNTSFCFLDIRSPGLGDTAMYLCATSRDQTAGANVLTFGAGSRLTVL.

In its sample, this clone was seen a few times. The chain has TRBV5-1 and TRBJ1-3, with D uncertain. The CDR3 has 14 residues. Germline V gene sequence: CDR1 SGHRS, CDR2 YFSETQ. V shed 4 bases and J shed 0 bases, with 8 bases lying between them. The CDR3, as DNA: TGCGCCAGCAGCATGGCCAGCTCTGGAAACACCATATATTTT. It codes for CASSMASSGNTIYF.

The V and J genes are TRBV6-6 and TRBJ1-3, with D perhaps TRBD1 (5 bases). The V gene's germline CDR1 is MNHNY and CDR2 SVGAGI (reference sequence). The CDR3 runs 14 residues. The V gene lost 2 bases and the J gene lost 4 bases, with 9 bases spanning the gap. As DNA, the CDR3 is TGTGCCAGCAGTTACGCAGGGTCCGGAAACACCATATATTTT. Its translation is CASSYAGSGNTIYF.

This clone was seen only a few times. The chain couples TRBV7-9 to TRBJ2-2; weak D call: TRBD2 (6 bases). Trimming left V 1 base short and J 5 bases short, with 11 bases between. This CDR3 region has 15 residues. The germline gives CDR1 SEHNR, CDR2 FQNEAQ (reference sequence). CDR3 in amino acids: CASSLGRVRTGELFF. The CDR3 DNA sequence: TGTGCCAGCAGCTTAGGGAGGGTACGGACCGGGGAGCTGTTTTTT. Looking up the rest from reference TRBV7-9 and TRBJ2-2 gives the full variable domain: DTGVSQNPRHKITKRGQNVTFRCDPISEHNRLYWYRQTLGQGPEFLTYFQNEAQLEKSRLLSDRFSAERPKGSFSTLEIQRTEQGDSAMYLCASSLGRVRTGELFFGEGSRLTVL.

The V gene is TRBV27, the J gene TRBJ2-1, with 8 nucleotides matching TRBD2. The germline V gene encodes CDR1 MNHEY and CDR2 SMNVEV (reference sequence). V lost 6 bases, J lost 4 bases, and 8 bases stayed unmatched. This CDR3 is built from 15 residues. The CDR3 nucleotides read TGTGCCAGCAGCCCGTCCAGCGGGGGATACAATGAGCAGTTCTTC. It specifies CASSPSSGGYNEQFF.

The genes are TRBV4-1 and TRBJ1-2, with D possibly matching TRBD1 (5 bases). Looked up from germline, CDR1 is MGHRA and CDR2 is YSYEKL. This CDR3 spans 13 amino acids. V was shortened by 1 base and J by 5 bases, with 8 bases between the two germline ends. The CDR3 DNA follows: TGCGCCAGCAGCCAAGCAGGGTGGTATGGCTACACCTTC. It is translated as CASSQAGWYGYTF.

The V and J genes are TRBV5-1 and TRBJ1-2; D unresolved. Germline V gives CDR1 SGHRS, CDR2 YFSETQ. The CDR3 spans 12 residues. V was shortened by 3 bases and J by 3 bases, with 6 bases between the two germline ends. CDR3 residues: CASSSGDYGYTF. CDR3 sequence (DNA): TGCGCCAGCAGCTCCGGGGACTATGGCTACACCTTC.

This clone was found a few times. The chain has TRBV7-9 and TRBJ2-3, with D unresolved. Trimming left V 2 bases short and J 3 bases short, with 15 bases between. Germline CDR1 is SEHNR and CDR2 is FQNEAQ (reference sequence). This CDR3 contains 16 residues. The CDR3 reads CASSLPPTPRTDTQYF. In DNA, the CDR3 is TGTGCCAGCAGCTTACCCCCCACCCCCAGGACAGATACGCAGTATTTT.

The chain links TRBV9 to TRBJ1-2, with D possibly being TRBD1 (6 bases). Germline loops: CDR1 SGDLS, CDR2 YYNGEE. The CDR3 contains 14 residues. Trimming took off 3 bases at V and 10 bases at J, with 19 bases between the two ends. The CDR3 DNA sequence: TGTGCCAGCAGCGGGACAGACCAAGGGAAGGTCTACACCTTC. Residues: CASSGTDQGKVYTF. Full variable domain (outside the CDR3, taken from reference TRBV9 and TRBJ1-2): DSGVTQTPKHLITATGQRVTLRCSPRSGDLSVYWYQQSLDQGLQFLIQYYNGEERAKGNILERFSAQQFPDLHSELNLSSLELGDSALYFCASSGTDQGKVYTFGSGTRLTVV.

The chain couples TRBV6-5 to TRBJ1-2, with a possible D match to TRBD1 (5 bases). The germline V gene encodes CDR1 MNHEY and CDR2 SVGAGI. The length of the CDR3 is 12 residues. V dropped 5 bases and J dropped 5 bases, with 9 bases sitting between them. CDR3 loop: CASSQGTYGYTF. CDR3 coding DNA: TGTGCCAGCAGTCAGGGAACATATGGCTACACCTTC.